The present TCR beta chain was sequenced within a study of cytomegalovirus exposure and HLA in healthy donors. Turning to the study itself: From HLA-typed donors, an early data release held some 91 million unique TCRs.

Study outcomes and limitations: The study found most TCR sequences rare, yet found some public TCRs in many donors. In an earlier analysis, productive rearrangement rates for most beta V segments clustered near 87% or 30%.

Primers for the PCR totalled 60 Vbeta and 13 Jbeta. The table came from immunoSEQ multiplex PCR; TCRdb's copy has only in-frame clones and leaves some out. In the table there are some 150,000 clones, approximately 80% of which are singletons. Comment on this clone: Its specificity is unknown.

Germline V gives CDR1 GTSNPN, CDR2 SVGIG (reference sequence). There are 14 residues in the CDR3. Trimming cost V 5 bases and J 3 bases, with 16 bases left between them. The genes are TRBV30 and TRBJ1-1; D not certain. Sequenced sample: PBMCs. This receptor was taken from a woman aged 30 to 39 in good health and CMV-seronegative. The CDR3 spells CAWSTGYADTEAFF. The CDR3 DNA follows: TGTGCCTGGTCGACTGGGTATGCGGACACTGAAGCTTTCTTT.